The present entry profiles one T cell receptor (beta chain) with its context. Antigen specificity is unknown. The junction differs from germline at one of its ends, possibly a read error. Primers used in a second PCR of roughly 6 to 11 cycles were a sample-barcoded 5' primer and a J-beta primer mix. Through a template-switch adaptor with 12 random nucleotides, each cDNA molecule received a tag. TCRdb called the 5' RACE reads again in MiXCR, with one record for every CDR3 protein. The data contain around 1,600,000 distinct CDR3 sequences, 35% to 45% of them seen just once; the ten biggest clones take up approximately 4%. CDR3 size: 15 residues. The germline gives CDR1 SGHRS, CDR2 YFSETQ. This specimen comes from a study of blood T cells in healthy people across ages. Study-wide results and limits: Across samples, TCR beta diversity tracked strongly with naive T cell percentage.

This clonotype was obtained from a woman younger than 35 in good health. The chain uses TRBV5-1 and TRBJ2-2; possibly TRBD2 for D (6 bases). The specimen sequenced was blood. This CDR3 reads CASSLDHLNTGGLFF. CDR3 DNA sequence: TGCGCCAGCAGCTTGGACCACCTGAACACCGGGGGGCTGTTTTTT. Full variable domain (outside the CDR3, taken from reference TRBV5-1 and TRBJ2-2): KAGVTQTPRYLIKTRGQQVTLSCSPISGHRSVSWYQQTPGQGLQFLFEYFSETQRNKGNFPGRFSGRQFSNSRSEMNVSTLELGDSALYLCASSLDHLNTGGLFFGEGSRLTVL.